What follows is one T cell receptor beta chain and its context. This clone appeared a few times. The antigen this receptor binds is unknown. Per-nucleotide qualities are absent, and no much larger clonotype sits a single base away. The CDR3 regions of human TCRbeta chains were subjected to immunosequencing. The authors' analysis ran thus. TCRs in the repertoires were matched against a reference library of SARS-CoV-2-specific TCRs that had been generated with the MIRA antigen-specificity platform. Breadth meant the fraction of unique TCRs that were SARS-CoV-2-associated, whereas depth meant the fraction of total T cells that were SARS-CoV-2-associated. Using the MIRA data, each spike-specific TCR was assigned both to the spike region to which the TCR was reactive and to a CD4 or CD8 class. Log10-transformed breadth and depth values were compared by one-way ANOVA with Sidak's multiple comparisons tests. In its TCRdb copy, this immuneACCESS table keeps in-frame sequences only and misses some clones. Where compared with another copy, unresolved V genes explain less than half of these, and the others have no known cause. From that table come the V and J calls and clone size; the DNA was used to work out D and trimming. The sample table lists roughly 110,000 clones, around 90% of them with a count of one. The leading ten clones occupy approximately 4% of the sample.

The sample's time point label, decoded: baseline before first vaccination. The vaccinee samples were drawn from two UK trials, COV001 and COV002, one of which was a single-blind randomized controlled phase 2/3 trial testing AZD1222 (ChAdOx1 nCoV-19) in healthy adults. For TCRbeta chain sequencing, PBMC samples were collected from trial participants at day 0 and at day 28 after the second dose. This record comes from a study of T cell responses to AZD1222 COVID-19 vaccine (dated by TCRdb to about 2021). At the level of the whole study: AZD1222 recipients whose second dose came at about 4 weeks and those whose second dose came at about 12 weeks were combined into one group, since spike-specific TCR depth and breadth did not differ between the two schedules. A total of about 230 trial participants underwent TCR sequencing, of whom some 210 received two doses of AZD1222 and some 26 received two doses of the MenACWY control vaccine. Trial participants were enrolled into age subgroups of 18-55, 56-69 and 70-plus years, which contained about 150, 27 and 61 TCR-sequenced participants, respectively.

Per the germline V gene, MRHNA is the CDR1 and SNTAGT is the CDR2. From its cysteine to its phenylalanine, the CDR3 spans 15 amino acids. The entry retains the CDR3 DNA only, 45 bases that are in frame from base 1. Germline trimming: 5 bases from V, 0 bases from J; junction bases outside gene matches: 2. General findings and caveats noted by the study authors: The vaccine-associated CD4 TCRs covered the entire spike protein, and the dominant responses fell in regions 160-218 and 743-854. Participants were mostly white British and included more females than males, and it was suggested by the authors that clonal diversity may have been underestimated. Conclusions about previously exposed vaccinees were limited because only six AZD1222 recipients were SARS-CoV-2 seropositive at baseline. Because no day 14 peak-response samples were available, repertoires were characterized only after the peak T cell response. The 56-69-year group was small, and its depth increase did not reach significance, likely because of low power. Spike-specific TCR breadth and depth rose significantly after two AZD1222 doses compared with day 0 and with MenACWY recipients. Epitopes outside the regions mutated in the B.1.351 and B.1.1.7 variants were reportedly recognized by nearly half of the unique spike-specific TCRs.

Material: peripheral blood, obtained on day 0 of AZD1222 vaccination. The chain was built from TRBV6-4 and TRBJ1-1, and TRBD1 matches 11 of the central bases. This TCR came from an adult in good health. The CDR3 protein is CASSRDRGMNTEAFF. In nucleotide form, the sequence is TGTGCCAGCAGTCGGGACAGGGGGATGAACACTGAAGCTTTCTTT.